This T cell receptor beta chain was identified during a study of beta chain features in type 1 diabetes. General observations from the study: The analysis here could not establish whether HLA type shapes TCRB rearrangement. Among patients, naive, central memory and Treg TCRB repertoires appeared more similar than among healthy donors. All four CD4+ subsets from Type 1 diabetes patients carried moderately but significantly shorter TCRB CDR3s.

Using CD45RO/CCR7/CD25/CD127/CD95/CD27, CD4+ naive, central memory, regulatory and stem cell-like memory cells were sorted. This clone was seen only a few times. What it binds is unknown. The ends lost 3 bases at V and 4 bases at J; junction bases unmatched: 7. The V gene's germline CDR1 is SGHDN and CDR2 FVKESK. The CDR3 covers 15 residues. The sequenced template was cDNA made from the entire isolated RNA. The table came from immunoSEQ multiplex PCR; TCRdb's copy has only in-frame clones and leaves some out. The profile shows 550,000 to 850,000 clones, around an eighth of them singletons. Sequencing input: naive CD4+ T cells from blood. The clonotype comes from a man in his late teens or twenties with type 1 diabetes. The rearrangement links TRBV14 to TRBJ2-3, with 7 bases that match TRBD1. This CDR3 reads CASSHDRVRADTQYF. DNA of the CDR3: TGTGCCAGCAGCCACGACAGGGTCAGGGCAGATACGCAGTATTTT.